The 27 T cell receptor beta chains reported below all come from one sample, sequenced in a study of read filtering for tumor transcriptome and immune sequencing. The library was built from about 0.4 ug RNA with molecular barcoded adaptors for alpha/delta and beta/gamma chains. Via MiXCR, TCRdb re-called the reads, giving one row per CDR3 protein. The table records around 130,000 distinct CDR3 sequences, roughly 13% of them present only once. Sequenced: a population of CD138-negative cells sorted from bone marrow. These receptors originate from a donor aged 40 or older with multiple myeloma.

Turning to this clonotype: This may be a read error, as it is one base from a much larger clone. The chain uses TRBV3-1 and TRBJ2-1; D is ambiguous. The length of the CDR3 is 17 residues. Germline V gene data show CDR1 as LGHDT and CDR2 as YNNKEL (reference sequence). The CDR3 reads CASSSPELASSYNGQFF. CDR3 nucleotide sequence: TGTGCCAGCAGCTCCCCCGAGTTGGCAAGCTCCTACAATGGGCAGTTCTTC.

This clonotype appeared many times. The chain uses TRBV29-1 and TRBJ2-7; TRBD1 matches at 8 bases. The CDR3 has 14 amino acids. CDR1 SQVTM and CDR2 ANQGSEA come from the germline V gene. The trim removed 4 bases at V and 1 base at J, leaving 6 bases unmatched. In nucleotides, the CDR3 is TGCAGCGTTGTCCGACAGGGGACATCCTACGAGCAGTACTTC. Translating it yields CSVVRQGTSYEQYF.

This clonotype was observed a few times. Possible read error: a much larger clone is one base away. The V and J genes are TRBV29-1 and TRBJ1-1; the D is unclear. Germline CDR1 is SQVTM and CDR2 is ANQGSEA. CDR3 length: 12 amino acids. The CDR3 DNA is TGCAGCGTTCACGGGTGGAACATTGAAGCTTTCTTT. Its protein is CSVHGWNIEAFF.

This clonotype was counted ten times or more. The genes are TRBV29-1 and TRBJ2-5; 9 bases are a match to TRBD1. From germline, CDR1 is SQVTM and CDR2 ANQGSEA. The trim removed 3 bases at V and 5 bases at J, leaving 10 bases unmatched. CDR3 size: 15 residues. Here the CDR3 reads CSVEKDRGHPETQYF. For the CDR3, the DNA is TGCAGCGTTGAGAAGGACAGGGGACACCCGGAGACCCAGTACTTC.

This clonotype showed up many times. The genes are TRBV4-1 and TRBJ2-1, with D possibly being TRBD2 (6 bases). This CDR3 has 18 residues. V lost 4 bases and J 0 bases, leaving 19 bases between the germline ends. Germline V gene data show CDR1 as MGHRA and CDR2 as YSYEKL. In nucleotides, the CDR3 is TGCGCCAGCAGCCTGGGCGCCCCGGGGGTGAGCTCCTACAATGAGCAGTTCTTC. The encoded protein is CASSLGAPGVSSYNEQFF.

This clonotype was counted a few times. Mismatch with germline at one junction end may stem from a read error. The CDR3: CAWSAQSIGTASF. The CDR3 DNA reads TGTGCCTGGAGTGCCCAGTCTATCGGGACAGCATCCTTC. The V call is TRBV30, the J call TRBJ2-7, with TRBD1 matching over 7 bases. The CDR3 is 13 amino acids. CDR1 is GTSNPN and CDR2 is SVGIG in the germline V gene (reference sequence).

This clonotype showed up many times. V usage is TRBV4-1 and J usage is TRBJ2-2, with 7 bases lining up with TRBD2. The germline V gene has CDR1 MGHRA and CDR2 YSYEKL. With V trimmed by 1 base and J by 3 bases, 11 bases remained unmatched. The CDR3 runs to 18 residues. The CDR3 DNA reads as TGCGCCAGCAGCCAAGGCTTTCGGGCGGGAGTGTACACCGGGGAGCTGTTTTTT. As protein: CASSQGFRAGVYTGELFF.

Many counts were recorded for this clonotype. CDR3: CASSGGTGSERVYGYTF. The CDR3 DNA is TGTGCCAGCAGCGGGGGGACAGGGTCGGAAAGAGTCTATGGCTACACCTTC. This chain links TRBV7-9 with TRBJ1-2, with 9 bases matching TRBD1. The CDR3 length is 17 residues. Germline-derived CDR1 and CDR2 are SEHNR and FQNEAQ (reference sequence). V lost 5 bases and J lost 4; bases outside the gene matches: 14.

This clonotype came up a few times. A much larger clone lies a single base off, so this may be a read error. The chain couples TRBV29-1 to TRBJ1-1; D is ambiguous. Germline lookup yields CDR1 SQVTM and CDR2 ANQGSEA. This CDR3 spans 13 amino acids. The CDR3 nucleotides are TGCAGCGTTGGGATGCTCGTTAACACTGGAGCTTTCTTT. Protein: CSVGMLVNTGAFF.

This clonotype was observed many times. This chain uses TRBV3-1 with TRBJ1-1; the D is unclear. The germline V gene has CDR1 LGHDT and CDR2 YNNKEL (reference sequence). The CDR3 contains 15 residues. V was pared by 2 bases and J by 6 bases, with 16 bases between. DNA of the CDR3: TGTGCCAGCAGCCAAAATGTGGTCGGTCGATCTGAAGCTTTCTTT. This codes for CASSQNVVGRSEAFF.

In this sample, this clonotype turned up many times. This rearrangement joins TRBV6-2 or TRBV6-3 to TRBJ2-7, with 12 bases aligning to TRBD2. Per the germline V gene, CDR1 is MNHEY and CDR2 is SVGEGT. Unmatched junction bases numbered 7, after V lost 0 bases and J lost 10 bases. The CDR3 sequence is 15 residues long. The CDR3 protein is CASSYSTSGGLDQYF. The CDR3 nucleotides read TGTGCCAGCAGTTACTCGACTAGCGGGGGCCTCGATCAGTACTTC.

This clonotype showed up many times. The V gene is TRBV20-1, the J gene TRBJ2-3, with 12 bases lining up with TRBD2. V was clipped by 2 bases and J by 0 bases; unmatched bases: 6. The CDR3 extends over 17 amino acids. Per germline, CDR1 DFQATT and CDR2 SNEGSKA (reference sequence). The chain's CDR3 is CSARKTSGSTSTDTQYF. The CDR3 nucleotides are TGCAGTGCTAGAAAGACTAGCGGGAGCACTAGCACAGATACGCAGTATTTT.

This clonotype has ten or more counts. The genes are TRBV7-6 and TRBJ2-6; D uncertain. Germline V CDR1 and CDR2: SGHVS, FNYEAQ. This CDR3 has 17 amino acids. The V gene lost 6 bases and the J gene lost 1 base, with 16 bases spanning the gap. The CDR3 spells CASSPDAYGSGANVLTF. Here the CDR3 DNA reads TGTGCCAGCAGTCCGGACGCCTACGGATCTGGGGCCAACGTCCTGACTTTC.

This clonotype was seen at least ten times. The chain carries TRBV10-3 and TRBJ2-2, with TRBD2 as a possible D gene (5 bases). V lost 0 bases and J 3 bases, leaving 17 bases between the germline ends. Germline CDR1 ENHRY, CDR2 SYGVKD. The CDR3 runs to 18 residues. The chain's CDR3 is CAISESANSRVDTGELFF. In DNA, the CDR3 is TGTGCCATCAGTGAGTCGGCAAATTCGCGGGTAGACACCGGGGAGCTGTTTTTT.

Notes on this clonotype: This could be a read error, since a much larger clone is one nucleotide away. The chain couples TRBV7-9 to TRBJ1-1; 8 bases line up with TRBD1. Germline V gene lookup returns CDR1 SEHNR and CDR2 FQNEAQ (reference sequence). Trimming took 6 bases from V and 1 from J; bases not matched to a gene: 7. This CDR3 region has 15 residues. The CDR3 loop reads CASRRLGTGNTEAFF. In DNA, the CDR3 is TGTGCCAGCAGACGTCTGGGGACAGGGAACACTGAAGCTTTCTTT.

This clonotype was counted at least ten times. The V and J genes are TRBV7-6 and TRBJ2-1; D uncertain. CDR3 length: 14 residues. V lost 5 bases and J 4 bases, leaving 12 bases between the germline ends. Germline V gene lookup returns CDR1 SGHVS and CDR2 FNYEAQ. The CDR3 coding sequence is TGTGCCAGCAGCCCCGTAGGTGGGTACAATGAGCAGTTCTTC. Translation gives CASSPVGGYNEQFF.

The sample holds a few counts of this clonotype. The chain recombines TRBV6-2 or TRBV6-3 with TRBJ2-3, with TRBD2 as a possible D gene (6 bases). Trimming took 4 bases from V and 3 from J, leaving 23 bases between them. CDR1 and CDR2 (germline): MNHEY, SVGEGT. CDR3 size: 18 residues. The CDR3 reads CASSCSGTPGGETDTQYF. CDR3 in DNA: TGTGCCAGCAGTTGCTCCGGGACCCCCGGGGGTGAAACAGATACGCAGTATTTT.

This clonotype was counted ten times or more. The chain joins TRBV3-1 to TRBJ2-3; possible D gene TRBD2, 5 bases. The CDR3 is made up of 15 amino acids. V gave up 4 bases and J gave up 0 bases, with 11 bases separating them. Germline V gives CDR1 LGHDT, CDR2 YNNKEL (reference sequence). The CDR3 spells CASSPAADSTDTQYF. CDR3 coding DNA: TGTGCCAGCAGCCCCGCAGCGGATAGCACAGATACGCAGTATTTT.

This clonotype was recorded at least ten times. The gene calls are TRBV7-8 and TRBJ2-3; TRBD1 is a possible D gene (6 bases). CDR3 length: 14 amino acids. Trimming shortened V by 8 bases and J by 0 bases, and 12 bases separated the two germline ends. Per germline, CDR1 SGHVS and CDR2 FQNEAQ. CDR3 amino acids: CASAGASSTDTQYF. CDR3 in DNA: TGTGCCAGCGCAGGGGCTTCAAGCACAGATACGCAGTATTTT.

This clonotype was seen at least ten times. The rearrangement links TRBV6-5 to TRBJ1-1; D call uncertain. The CDR3 spans 11 residues. The V end lost 3 bases, the J end lost 9 bases, and 8 bases lay between the germline ends. CDR1 and CDR2 from the germline V gene are MNHEY and SVGAGI. DNA for the CDR3: TGTGCCAGCAGTTATGGGCTCAAAGCTTTCTTT. This gives the protein CASSYGLKAFF.

This clonotype was observed at least ten times. The CDR3 sequence is CASSLFLETQYF. In nucleotides, the CDR3 is TGTGCCAGCAGCCTATTCCTGGAGACCCAGTACTTC. This chain uses TRBV7-9 with TRBJ2-5, with D unclear. With 5 bases removed from V and 5 bases from J, the gap between germline ends came to 9 bases. The CDR3 runs 12 residues. The germline gives CDR1 SEHNR, CDR2 FQNEAQ (reference sequence).

There are many counts of this clonotype. The chain combines TRBV18 with TRBJ1-1; D ambiguous. V shed 1 base and J shed 5 bases, with 20 bases lying between them. The CDR3 is made up of 17 amino acids. Germline V gene sequence: CDR1 KGHSH, CDR2 LQKENI. In nucleotides, the CDR3 is TGTGCCAGCTCACCACAGGGAACCTGGACGGGAGGGACTGAAGCTTTCTTT. Residues: CASSPQGTWTGGTEAFF. Combining the CDR3 with reference TRBV18 and TRBJ1-1 gives the whole variable domain NAGVMQNPRHLVRRRGQEARLRCSPMKGHSHVYWYRQLPEEGLKFMVYLQKENIIDESGMPKERFSAEFPKEGPSILRIQQVVRGDSAAYFCASSPQGTWTGGTEAFFGQGTRLTVV.

This rearrangement joins TRBV12-3 or TRBV12-4 to TRBJ1-2; TRBD1 matches at 7 bases. The ends lost 8 bases at V and 5 bases at J; junction bases unmatched: 5. The CDR3 is 12 amino acids. The CDR3 sequence: CASATGRYGYTF. CDR3 DNA sequence: TGTGCCAGCGCGACAGGGCGGTATGGCTACACCTTC.

Many counts were recorded for this clonotype. V usage is TRBV6-6 and J usage is TRBJ1-5; D gene ambiguous. The V end lost 0 bases, the J end lost 6 bases, and 9 bases lay between the germline ends. This CDR3 spans 14 amino acids. Germline CDR1 and CDR2: MNHNY and SVGAGI (reference sequence). The CDR3: CASSYSGVAQPQHF. CDR3 coding DNA: TGTGCCAGCAGTTACTCTGGTGTGGCTCAGCCCCAGCATTTT.

This clonotype was seen a handful of times. The chain combines TRBV30 with TRBJ2-1, with 13 bases matching TRBD2. The CDR3 covers 18 residues. Trimming removed 3 bases from V and 1 base from J; junction bases left unmatched: 9. Germline-derived CDR1 and CDR2 are GTSNPN and SVGIG (reference sequence). The CDR3 DNA is TGTGCCTGGAGGGTAGGACTAGCGGGAGTCGTATCCTACAATGAGCAGTTCTTC. Amino acid sequence: CAWRVGLAGVVSYNEQFF. The variable domain in full, completed from reference TRBV30 and TRBJ2-1, reads SQTIHQWPATLVQPVGSPLSLECTVEGTSNPNLYWYRQAAGRGLQLLFYSVGIGQISSEVPQNLSASRPQDRQFILSSKKLLLSDSGFYLCAWRVGLAGVVSYNEQFFGPGTRLTVL.

A single count supports this clonotype. The chain combines TRBV6-9 with TRBJ2-5; D gene ambiguous. Germline V lookup: CDR1 MNHGY, CDR2 SVAAGI. This CDR3 contains 15 residues. Deletions cut 6 bases from V and 4 bases from J, with 18 bases between. This CDR3 reads CASSDCPPPGETQYF. The CDR3 DNA reads TGTGCCAGCAGCGACTGCCCCCCCCCCGGAGAGACCCAGTACTTC.

The sample holds many counts of this clonotype. The rearrangement joins TRBV10-3 to TRBJ2-3, with 8 bases that match TRBD2. Germline CDR1 reads ENHRY; CDR2 reads SYGVKD. The CDR3 sequence is 18 residues long. With V trimmed by 2 bases and J by 0 bases, 10 bases remained unmatched. The CDR3 reads CAISETSGGYISTDTQYF. The CDR3 bases are TGTGCCATCAGTGAGACTAGCGGTGGTTACATTAGCACAGATACGCAGTATTTT.